The 23 T cell receptor beta chains listed next were all sequenced from one sample in a study of T-cell reconstitution after alpha-beta-depleted transplantation in children (dated by TCRdb to 2015 to 2016). The treatment or condition label, read with the paper, signifies: allogeneic hematopoietic cell transplantation with graft depleted of TCRalphabeta T cells and CD19 B cells. The library came from PCR. Sequencing was carried out with an Illumina HiSeq 2500. TCR library preparation used molecular barcoding, with unique molecular identifiers applied to normalize quantification of the TCRbeta repertoire. Clones were called with MiXCR by TCRdb after fastp trimmed the public reads at Q25, and only in-frame beta chains were retained. Rows are unified per CDR3 protein, each entry keeping the most common DNA and genes. The table for this sample lists about a million distinct CDR3 sequences; about 30% of them were counted only once. 28% of the sample comes from the top ten.

This specimen consisted of PBMCs, mostly from graft donor cells, obtained 360 days after TCRalphabeta/CD19-depleted stem cell transplant. The receptors were sampled from a boy under two years old who had a stem cell transplant for SCID, so the T cells may come from the graft donor.

This chain connects TRBV7-9 to TRBJ2-1; no firm D call. V dropped 2 bases and J dropped 3 bases, with 17 bases sitting between them. The CDR3 has 17 amino acids. Germline V gene lookup returns CDR1 SEHNR and CDR2 FQNEAQ (reference sequence). The CDR3 coding sequence is TGTGCCAGCAGCTTATTTCTGACGGCGCACTACTACAATGAGCAGTTCTTC. It codes for CASSLFLTAHYYNEQFF.

The CDR3 spells CASSRSRSAEAFF. CDR3 sequence (DNA): TGTGCCAGCAGCCGTTCCCGCTCGGCCGAAGCTTTCTTT. The rearrangement uses TRBV13 and TRBJ1-1, with no clear D. V was shortened by 5 bases and J by 8 bases, with 15 bases between the two germline ends. Germline-derived CDR1 and CDR2 are PRHDT and FYEKMQ (reference sequence). The CDR3 totals 13 residues.

J is TRBJ2-5 and V is TRBV7-2; D is possibly TRBD1 (5 bases). In germline, CDR1 is SGHTA, CDR2 FQGNSA. Trimming took 7 bases from V and 5 from J, leaving 17 bases between them. This CDR3 comprises 14 residues. The CDR3 sequence is CASMEGAFPETQYF. For the CDR3, the DNA is TGTGCCAGCATGGAAGGGGCGTTTCCGGAGACCCAGTACTTC.

The gene calls are TRBV2 and TRBJ2-4, with 9 bases lining up with TRBD1. The CDR3 extends over 16 amino acids. V trimming: 8 bases; J trimming: 5 bases; junction bases outside the gene matches: 13. Germline V gives CDR1 SNHLY, CDR2 FYNNEI. CDR3 in amino acids: CASGTAGTGRQNIQYF. As DNA, the CDR3 is TGTGCCAGCGGAACCGCAGGGACAGGGAGGCAAAACATTCAGTACTTC.

The sample holds a few counts of this clonotype. Here the CDR3 reads CSARVGSGLYNEQFF. CDR3 coding DNA: TGCAGTGCTAGAGTCGGTAGCGGGCTCTACAATGAGCAGTTCTTC. The chain recombines TRBV20-1 with TRBJ2-1; 7 bases are shared with TRBD2. The CDR3 has 15 residues. Germline assignment: CDR1 DFQATT and CDR2 SNEGSKA (reference sequence). V lost 1 base to trimming and J lost 3 bases; unmatched junction nucleotides: 6.

This clonotype was recorded a few times. The chain has TRBV20-1 and TRBJ2-1; maybe TRBD1 (7 bases). The germline V gene encodes CDR1 DFQATT and CDR2 SNEGSKA (reference sequence). The V gene lost 1 base and the J gene lost 0 bases, with 25 bases spanning the gap. The CDR3 spans 20 residues. The CDR3 region is CSARGRTKPRGENSYNEQFF. The CDR3 coding sequence is TGCAGTGCTAGAGGAAGGACAAAACCCAGGGGGGAAAACTCCTACAATGAGCAGTTCTTC.

This clonotype was seen ten or more times. A read error may account for a junction end that differs from germline. V is TRBV5-1 and J is TRBJ2-5; 7 bases agree with TRBD1. This CDR3 is 14 amino acids long. From germline, CDR1 is SGHRS and CDR2 YFSETQ. DNA of the CDR3: TGTGCCAGCTCTTTAGACAGGGTTGGGGAGACCCAGTACTTC. It translates to CASSLDRVGETQYF. Based on the CDR3 plus reference TRBV5-1 and TRBJ2-5, the full variable domain is KAGVTQTPRYLIKTRGQQVTLSCSPISGHRSVSWYQQTPGQGLQFLFEYFSETQRNKGNFPGRFSGRQFSNSRSEMNVSTLELGDSALYLCASSLDRVGETQYFGPGTRLLVL.

This clonotype came up a few times. V is TRBV15 and J is TRBJ1-5; D gene unclear. V lost 0 bases and J 0 bases, leaving 9 bases between the germline ends. This CDR3 contains 16 residues. Germline assignment: CDR1 LNHNV and CDR2 YYDKDF (reference sequence). CDR3: CATSRDPQNSNQPQHF. As DNA, the CDR3 is TGTGCCACCAGCAGAGATCCACAGAATAGCAATCAGCCCCAGCATTTT.

In this sample, this clonotype turned up a few times. The chain combines TRBV9 with TRBJ1-5; a weak D match, TRBD1 (5 bases). CDR1 is SGDLS, CDR2 YYNGEE, per germline. V was trimmed by 0 bases and J by 7 bases, leaving 14 bases between them. CDR3 length: 15 amino acids. The CDR3 DNA reads TGTGCCAGCAGCGTAGCTTCGCGCAGGGACCAGCCCCAGCATTTT. It yields the protein CASSVASRRDQPQHF.

The CDR3 here is CASSLLGGTGVTYEQYF. DNA for the CDR3: TGTGCCAGCAGTTTATTGGGGGGGACAGGGGTGACCTACGAGCAGTACTTC. V and J are TRBV28 and TRBJ2-7; 10 bases align to TRBD1. The CDR3 loop spans 17 amino acids. V shed 1 base and J 2 bases; nucleotides not matched to a gene: 8. CDR1 and CDR2 (germline): MDHEN, SYDVKM.

This clonotype has more than one count but fewer than ten. The chain employs TRBV5-1 and TRBJ2-2, with a tentative D call TRBD2 (6 bases). The CDR3 extends over 15 amino acids. Trimming shortened V by 1 base and J by 1 base, and 8 bases separated the two germline ends. Germline V gene sequence: CDR1 SGHRS, CDR2 YFSETQ. The DNA for the CDR3 is TGCGCCAGCAGCTTGCTGGGACTGAACACCGGGGAGCTGTTTTTT. This encodes CASSLLGLNTGELFF.

This clonotype was found a few times. The V call is TRBV20-1, the J call TRBJ2-3; 9 bases align to TRBD2. Germline V gene sequence: CDR1 DFQATT, CDR2 SNEGSKA (reference sequence). V was clipped by 5 bases and J by 5 bases; unmatched bases: 11. The CDR3 has 15 amino acids. The CDR3, as DNA: TGCAGTGCTGGTGGCGGGGGGGCTGGGGGAGATACGCAGTATTTT. Translation gives CSAGGGGAGGDTQYF.

CDR3 sequence: CSAAPWNTGELFF. The CDR3 DNA sequence: TGCAGTGCTGCCCCCTGGAACACCGGGGAGCTGTTTTTT. This rearrangement joins TRBV20-1 to TRBJ2-2; no clear D gene. Germline-derived CDR1 and CDR2 are DFQATT and SNEGSKA (reference sequence). The CDR3 has 13 amino acids. V dropped 5 bases and J dropped 1 base, with 8 bases sitting between them.

The chain has TRBV29-1 and TRBJ2-5, with D unclear. There are 13 residues in the CDR3. Germline V gene data show CDR1 as SQVTM and CDR2 as ANQGSEA. V lost 3 bases to trimming and J lost 0 bases, with 8 bases between them. CDR3 sequence: CSVDLRYQETQYF. The CDR3 DNA follows: TGCAGCGTTGATCTGCGGTACCAAGAGACCCAGTACTTC.

This clonotype showed up many times. The chain couples TRBV5-1 to TRBJ2-7, with a tentative D call TRBD2 (6 bases). V was trimmed by 4 bases and J by 4 bases, leaving 9 bases between them. The germline V gene has CDR1 SGHRS and CDR2 YFSETQ. The CDR3 is 12 amino acids. Here the CDR3 reads CASSGEEYEQYF. Written as DNA, the CDR3 is TGCGCCAGCAGCGGGGAGGAGTACGAGCAGTACTTC.

This chain uses TRBV10-3 with TRBJ1-5; D gene unclear. The CDR3 totals 16 residues. The ends were cut back, 0 bases at V and 4 bases at J, with 13 bases in the middle. The germline V gene encodes CDR1 ENHRY and CDR2 SYGVKD. This CDR3 is CAISESKVRLNQPQHF. For the CDR3, the DNA is TGTGCCATCAGTGAGTCGAAGGTACGGTTAAATCAGCCCCAGCATTTT.

This clonotype came up many times. The rearrangement uses TRBV12-3 or TRBV12-4 and TRBJ2-7; tentatively, D is TRBD1 (5 bases). This CDR3 contains 14 residues. V dropped 6 bases and J dropped 3 bases, with 15 bases sitting between them. DNA for the CDR3: TGTGCCAGCAGCCTGACAGTGCCGAACTACGAGCAGTACTTC. Amino acid sequence: CASSLTVPNYEQYF.

The chain has TRBV7-2 and TRBJ2-1; unclear D gene. Trimming took off 0 bases at V and 1 base at J, with 10 bases between the two ends. The CDR3 contains 16 residues. Per germline, CDR1 SGHTA and CDR2 FQGNSA. CDR3 bases: TGTGCCAGCAGCTTAGCGGGCGTGTTATCCTACAATGAGCAGTTCTTC. Its protein is CASSLAGVLSYNEQFF.

The chain couples TRBV12-3 or TRBV12-4 to TRBJ2-5; D is unresolved. The CDR3 has 14 amino acids. Trimming removed 3 bases from V and 2 bases from J, with 10 bases in between. Here the CDR3 DNA reads TGTGCCAGCAGTTTTGCGCGGTCTCAAGAGACCCAGTACTTC. Translated, it gives CASSFARSQETQYF.

CDR3 sequence (DNA): TGCAGTGCTACAACTAGCGGGGGGGCCCCCGGGGAGCTGTTTTTT. Translated, it gives CSATTSGGAPGELFF. The chain carries TRBV20-1 and TRBJ2-2; TRBD2 matches at 13 bases. This CDR3 spans 15 amino acids. Germline CDR1 is DFQATT and CDR2 is SNEGSKA (reference sequence). Trimming at V came to 4 bases and at J to 6 bases, leaving 5 bases not matched to a gene.

This clonotype occurred a few times. V and J are TRBV20-1 and TRBJ1-1; the match to TRBD1 covers 8 bases. The J segment lost 7 bases and the V segment lost 2 bases, leaving 6 bases of the junction unmatched. This CDR3 comprises 13 residues. CDR1 and CDR2 (germline): DFQATT, SNEGSKA (reference sequence). The CDR3 DNA reads TGCAGTGCTAGAACAGGGGGGGGCTTTGAAGCTTTCTTT. It specifies CSARTGGGFEAFF.

This sequence joins TRBV12-3 or TRBV12-4 and TRBJ2-6; 11 bases map to TRBD1. Trimming at V came to 6 bases and at J to 4 bases, leaving 14 bases not matched to a gene. This CDR3 is built from 19 residues. The CDR3 is CASSSKGTGGRRGANVLTF. Here the CDR3 DNA reads TGTGCCAGCAGCTCCAAGGGGACAGGGGGACGAAGAGGGGCCAACGTCCTGACTTTC.

The chain combines TRBV6-5 with TRBJ1-1; D is uncertain. Trimming cost V 9 bases and J 11 bases, with 16 bases left between them. Germline-derived CDR1 and CDR2 are MNHEY and SVGAGI. This CDR3 region has 11 residues. CDR3 sequence (DNA): TGTGCCAGTTGGCGAGGAGTTGACGCTTTCTTT. Translation gives CASWRGVDAFF.